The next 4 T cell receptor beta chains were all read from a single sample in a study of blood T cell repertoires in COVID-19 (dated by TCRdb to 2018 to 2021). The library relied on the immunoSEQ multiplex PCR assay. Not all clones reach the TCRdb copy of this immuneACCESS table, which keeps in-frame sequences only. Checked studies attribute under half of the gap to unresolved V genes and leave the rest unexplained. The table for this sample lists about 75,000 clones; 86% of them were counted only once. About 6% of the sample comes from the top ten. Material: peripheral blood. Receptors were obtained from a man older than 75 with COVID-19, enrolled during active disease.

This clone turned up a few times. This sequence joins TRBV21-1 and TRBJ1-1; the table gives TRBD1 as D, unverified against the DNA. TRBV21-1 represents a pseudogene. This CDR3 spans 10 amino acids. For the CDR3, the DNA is TGTGCCAACCCGGACACCGAAGCTTTCTTT. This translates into CANPDTEAFF.

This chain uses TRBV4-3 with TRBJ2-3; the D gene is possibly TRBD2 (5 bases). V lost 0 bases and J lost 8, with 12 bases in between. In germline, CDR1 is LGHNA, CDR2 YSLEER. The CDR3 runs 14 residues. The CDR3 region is CASSQEEADPTQYF. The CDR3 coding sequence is TGCGCCAGCAGCCAAGAGGAGGCCGATCCTACGCAGTATTTT.

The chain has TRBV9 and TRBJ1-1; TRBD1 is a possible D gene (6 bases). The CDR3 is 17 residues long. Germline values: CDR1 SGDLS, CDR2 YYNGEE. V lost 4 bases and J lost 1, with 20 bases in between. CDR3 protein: CASSKAGTIYRNTEAFF. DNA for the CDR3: TGTGCCAGCAGCAAAGCCGGGACAATATACCGGAACACTGAAGCTTTCTTT.

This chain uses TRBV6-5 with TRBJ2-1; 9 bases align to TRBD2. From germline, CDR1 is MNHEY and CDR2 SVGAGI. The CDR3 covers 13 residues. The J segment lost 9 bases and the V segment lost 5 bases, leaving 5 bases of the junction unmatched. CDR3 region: CASSRTSEAEQFF. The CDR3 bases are TGTGCCAGCAGTCGGACTAGCGAGGCTGAGCAGTTCTTC.